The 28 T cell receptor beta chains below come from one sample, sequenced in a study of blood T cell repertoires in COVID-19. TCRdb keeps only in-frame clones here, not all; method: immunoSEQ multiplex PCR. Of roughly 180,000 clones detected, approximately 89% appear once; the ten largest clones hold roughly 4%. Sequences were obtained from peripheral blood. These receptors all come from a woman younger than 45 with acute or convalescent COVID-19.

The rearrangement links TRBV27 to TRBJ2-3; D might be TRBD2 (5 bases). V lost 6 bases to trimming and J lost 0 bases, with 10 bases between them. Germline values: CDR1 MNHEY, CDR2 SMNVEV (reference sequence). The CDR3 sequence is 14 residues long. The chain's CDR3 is CASSPRRSTDTQYF. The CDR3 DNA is TGTGCCAGCAGCCCTAGGAGGAGCACAGATACGCAGTATTTT.

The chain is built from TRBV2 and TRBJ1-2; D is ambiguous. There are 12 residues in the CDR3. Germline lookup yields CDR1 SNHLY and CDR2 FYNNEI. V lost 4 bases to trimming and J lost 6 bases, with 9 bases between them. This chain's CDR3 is CASSGGGNGYTF. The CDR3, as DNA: TGTGCCAGCAGTGGGGGAGGGAATGGCTACACCTTC.

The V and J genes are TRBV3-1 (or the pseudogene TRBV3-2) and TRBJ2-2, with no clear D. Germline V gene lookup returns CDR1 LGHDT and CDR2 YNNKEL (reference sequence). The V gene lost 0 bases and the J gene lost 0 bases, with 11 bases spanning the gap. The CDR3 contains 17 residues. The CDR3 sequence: CASSQDRLASNTGELFF. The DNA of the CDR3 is TGTGCCAGCAGCCAAGATAGACTGGCCTCGAACACCGGGGAGCTGTTTTTT.

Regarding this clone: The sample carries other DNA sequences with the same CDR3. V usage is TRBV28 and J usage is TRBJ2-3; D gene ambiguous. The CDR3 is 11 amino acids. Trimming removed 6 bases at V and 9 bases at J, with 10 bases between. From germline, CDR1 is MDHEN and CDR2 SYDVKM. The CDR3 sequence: CASSLSRTQYF. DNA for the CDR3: TGTGCCAGCAGCTTGAGTCGAACGCAGTATTTT.

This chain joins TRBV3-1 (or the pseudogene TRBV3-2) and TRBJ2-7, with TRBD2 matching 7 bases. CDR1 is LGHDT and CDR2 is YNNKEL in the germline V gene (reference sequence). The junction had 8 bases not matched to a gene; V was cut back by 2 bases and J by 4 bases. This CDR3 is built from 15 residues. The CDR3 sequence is CASSQLWGGRYEQYF. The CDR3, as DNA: TGTGCCAGCAGCCAATTGTGGGGAGGGAGGTACGAGCAGTACTTC.

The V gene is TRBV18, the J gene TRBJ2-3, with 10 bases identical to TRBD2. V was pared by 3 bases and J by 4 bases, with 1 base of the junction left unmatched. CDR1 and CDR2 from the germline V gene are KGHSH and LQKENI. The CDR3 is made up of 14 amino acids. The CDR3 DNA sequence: TGTGCCAGCTCACCTAGCGGGAGGTCAGATACGCAGTATTTT. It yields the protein CASSPSGRSDTQYF.

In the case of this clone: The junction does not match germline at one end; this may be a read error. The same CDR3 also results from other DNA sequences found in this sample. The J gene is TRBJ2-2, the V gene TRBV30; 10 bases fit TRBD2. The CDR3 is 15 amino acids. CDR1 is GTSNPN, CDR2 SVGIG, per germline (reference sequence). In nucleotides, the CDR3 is TGTGCCTGGAGTGGGTTAGCGGGAGGATCCGGAGAGCTGTTTTTT. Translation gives CAWSGLAGGSGELFF.

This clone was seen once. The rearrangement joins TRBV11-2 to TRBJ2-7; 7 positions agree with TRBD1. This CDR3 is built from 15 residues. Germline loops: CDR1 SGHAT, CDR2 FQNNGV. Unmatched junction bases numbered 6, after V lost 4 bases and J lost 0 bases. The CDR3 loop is CASSSNRGNSYEQYF. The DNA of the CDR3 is TGTGCCAGCAGCTCCAACAGGGGAAACTCCTACGAGCAGTACTTC.

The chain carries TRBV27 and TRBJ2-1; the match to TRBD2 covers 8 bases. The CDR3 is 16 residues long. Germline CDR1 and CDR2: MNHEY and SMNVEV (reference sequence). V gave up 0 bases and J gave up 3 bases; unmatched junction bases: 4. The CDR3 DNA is TGTGCCAGCAGTTTATCCCCGGGACTAGACTACAATGAGCAGTTCTTC. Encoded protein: CASSLSPGLDYNEQFF.

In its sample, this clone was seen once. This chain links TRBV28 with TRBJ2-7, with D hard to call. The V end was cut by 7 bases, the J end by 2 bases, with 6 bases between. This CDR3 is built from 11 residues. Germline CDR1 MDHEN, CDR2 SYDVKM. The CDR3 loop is CASNSPYEQYF. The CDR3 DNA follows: TGTGCCAGCAACAGCCCCTACGAGCAGTACTTC.

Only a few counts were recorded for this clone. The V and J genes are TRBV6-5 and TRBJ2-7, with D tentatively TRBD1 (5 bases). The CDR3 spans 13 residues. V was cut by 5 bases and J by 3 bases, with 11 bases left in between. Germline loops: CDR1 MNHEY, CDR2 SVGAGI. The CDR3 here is CASSRIRGYEQYF. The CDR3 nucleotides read TGTGCCAGCAGTAGAATAAGGGGCTACGAGCAGTACTTC.

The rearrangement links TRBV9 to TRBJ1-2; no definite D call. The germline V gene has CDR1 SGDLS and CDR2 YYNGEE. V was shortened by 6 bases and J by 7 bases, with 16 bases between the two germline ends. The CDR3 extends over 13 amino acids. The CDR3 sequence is CASTSNAVSGYTF. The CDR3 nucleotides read TGTGCCAGCACCTCAAATGCGGTGAGTGGCTACACCTTC.

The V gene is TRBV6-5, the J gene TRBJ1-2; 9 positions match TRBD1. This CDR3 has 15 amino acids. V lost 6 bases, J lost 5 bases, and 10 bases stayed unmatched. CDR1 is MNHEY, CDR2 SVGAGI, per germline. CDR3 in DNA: TGTGCCAGCAGGACCGTGACAGGGGGGCGGTATGGCTACACCTTC. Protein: CASRTVTGGRYGYTF.

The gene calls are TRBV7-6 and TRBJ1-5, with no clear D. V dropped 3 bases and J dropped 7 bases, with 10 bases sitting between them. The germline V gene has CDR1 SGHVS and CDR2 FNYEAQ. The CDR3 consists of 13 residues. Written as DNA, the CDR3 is TGTGCCAGCAGCTTCGGGTTGCGACAGCCCCAGCATTTT. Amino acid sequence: CASSFGLRQPQHF.

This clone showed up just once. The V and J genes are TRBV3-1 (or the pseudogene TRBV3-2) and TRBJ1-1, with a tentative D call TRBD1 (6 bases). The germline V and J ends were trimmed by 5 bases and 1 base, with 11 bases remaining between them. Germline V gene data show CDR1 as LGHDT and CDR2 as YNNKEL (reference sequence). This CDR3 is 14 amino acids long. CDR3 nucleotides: TGTGCCAGCAGCACGGACAGTCGGAACACTGAAGCTTTCTTT. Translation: CASSTDSRNTEAFF.

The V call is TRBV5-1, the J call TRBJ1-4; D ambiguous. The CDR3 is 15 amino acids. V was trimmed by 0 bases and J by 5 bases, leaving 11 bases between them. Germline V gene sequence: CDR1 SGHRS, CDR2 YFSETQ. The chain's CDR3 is CASSLAGQRNEKLFF. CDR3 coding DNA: TGCGCCAGCAGCTTGGCCGGCCAGCGAAATGAAAAACTGTTTTTT.

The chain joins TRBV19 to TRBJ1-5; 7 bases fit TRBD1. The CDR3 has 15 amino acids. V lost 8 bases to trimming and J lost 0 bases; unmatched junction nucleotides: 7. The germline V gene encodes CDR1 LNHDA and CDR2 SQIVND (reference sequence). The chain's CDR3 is CASGDSIHSNQPQHF. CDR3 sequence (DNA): TGTGCCAGTGGGGACAGCATACATAGCAATCAGCCCCAGCATTTT. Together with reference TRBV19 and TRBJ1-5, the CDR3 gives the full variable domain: DGGITQSPKYLFRKEGQNVTLSCEQNLNHDAMYWYRQDPGQGLRLIYYSQIVNDFQKGDIAEGYSVSREKKESFPLTVTSAQKNPTAFYLCASGDSIHSNQPQHFGDGTRLSIL.

The CDR3 loop reads CASSLVLAGGINEQFF. The CDR3 coding sequence is TGCGCCAGCAGCTTGGTTTTAGCGGGAGGCATCAATGAGCAGTTCTTC. The chain joins TRBV5-1 to TRBJ2-1, with 10 positions matching TRBD2. The CDR3 runs to 16 residues. Germline values: CDR1 SGHRS, CDR2 YFSETQ. Trimming cost V 0 bases and J 6 bases; bases outside gene matches: 6.

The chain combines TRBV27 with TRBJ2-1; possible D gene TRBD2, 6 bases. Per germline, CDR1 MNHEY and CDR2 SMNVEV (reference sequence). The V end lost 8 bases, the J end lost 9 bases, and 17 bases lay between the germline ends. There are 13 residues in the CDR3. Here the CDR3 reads CASATRDSGEQFF. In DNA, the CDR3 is TGTGCCAGCGCGACTAGAGATTCGGGTGAGCAGTTCTTC.

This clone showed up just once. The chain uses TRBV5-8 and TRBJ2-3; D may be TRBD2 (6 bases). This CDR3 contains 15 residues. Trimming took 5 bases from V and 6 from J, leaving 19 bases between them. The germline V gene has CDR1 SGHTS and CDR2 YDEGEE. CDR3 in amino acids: CASRLTGTGDDTQYF. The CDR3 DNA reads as TGTGCCAGCAGATTAACCGGGACGGGGGACGATACGCAGTATTTT. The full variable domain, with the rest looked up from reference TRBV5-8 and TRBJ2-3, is EAGVTQSPTHLIKTRGQQATLRCSPISGHTSVYWYQQALGLGLQFLLWYDEGEERNRGNFPPRFSGRQFPNYSSELNVNALELEDSALYLCASRLTGTGDDTQYFGPGTRLTVL.

The CDR3 DNA reads TGTGCCAGCAGCTTAGCGGAGGACAGGGGGCGGTATCGGTACTTC. As protein: CASSLAEDRGRYRYF. The gene calls are TRBV7-8 and TRBJ2-7, with TRBD1 matching 11 bases. V shed 0 bases, J shed 12 bases, and the junction held 10 bases outside the gene matches. Per germline, CDR1 SGHVS and CDR2 FQNEAQ. The CDR3 loop spans 15 amino acids.

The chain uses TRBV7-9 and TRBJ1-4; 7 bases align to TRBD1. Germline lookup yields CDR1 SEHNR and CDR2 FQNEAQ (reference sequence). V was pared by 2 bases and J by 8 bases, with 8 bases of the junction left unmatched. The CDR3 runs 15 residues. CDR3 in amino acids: CASSLPQGGAEKLFF. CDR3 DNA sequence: TGTGCCAGCAGCTTACCTCAAGGGGGCGCGGAAAAACTGTTTTTT.

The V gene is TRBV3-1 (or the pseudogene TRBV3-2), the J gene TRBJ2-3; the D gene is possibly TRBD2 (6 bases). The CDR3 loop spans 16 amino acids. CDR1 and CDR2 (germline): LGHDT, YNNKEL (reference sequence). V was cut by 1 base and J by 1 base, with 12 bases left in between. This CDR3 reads CASSQVGGSGTDTQYF. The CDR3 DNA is TGTGCCAGCAGCCAAGTTGGAGGGTCAGGCACAGATACGCAGTATTTT.

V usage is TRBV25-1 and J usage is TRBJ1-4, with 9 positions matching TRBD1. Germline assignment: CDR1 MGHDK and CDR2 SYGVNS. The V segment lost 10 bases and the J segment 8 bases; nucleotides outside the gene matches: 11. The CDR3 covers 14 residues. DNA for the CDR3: TGTGCCAAGTCCGAGGACAGGGGAAACGAAAAACTGTTTTTT. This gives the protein CAKSEDRGNEKLFF.

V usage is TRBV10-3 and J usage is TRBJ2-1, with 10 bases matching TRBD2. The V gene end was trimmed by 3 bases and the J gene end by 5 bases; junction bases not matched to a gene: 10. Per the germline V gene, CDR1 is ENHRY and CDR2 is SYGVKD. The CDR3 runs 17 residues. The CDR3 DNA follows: TGTGCCATCAGTGACACCACCTCTAGCGGGAGAGACAATGAGCAGTTCTTC. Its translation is CAISDTTSSGRDNEQFF.

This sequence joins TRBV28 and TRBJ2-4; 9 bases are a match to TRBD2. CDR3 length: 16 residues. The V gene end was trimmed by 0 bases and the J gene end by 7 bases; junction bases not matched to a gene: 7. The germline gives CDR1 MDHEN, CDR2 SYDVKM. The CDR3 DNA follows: TGTGCCAGCAGTTTATGGGGGGCGGGAGGGCCCAACATTCAGTACTTC. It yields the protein CASSLWGAGGPNIQYF.

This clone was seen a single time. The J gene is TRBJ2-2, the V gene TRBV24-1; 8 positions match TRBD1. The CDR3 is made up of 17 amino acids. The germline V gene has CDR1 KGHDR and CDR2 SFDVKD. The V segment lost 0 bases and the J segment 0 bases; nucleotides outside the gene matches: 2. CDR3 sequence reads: CATSDLGTGPNTGELFF. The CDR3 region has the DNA TGTGCCACCAGTGATTTGGGGACAGGCCCGAACACCGGGGAGCTGTTTTTT.

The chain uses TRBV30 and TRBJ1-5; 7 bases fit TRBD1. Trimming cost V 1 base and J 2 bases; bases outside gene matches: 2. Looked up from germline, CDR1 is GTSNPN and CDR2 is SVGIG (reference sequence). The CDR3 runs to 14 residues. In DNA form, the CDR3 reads TGTGCCTGGAGTGGACAGGGAGGCAATCAGCCCCAGCATTTT. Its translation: CAWSGQGGNQPQHF.